The text below deals with one T cell receptor beta chain. This entry comes from a study of CD8 T cells in Susac syndrome. J lost 4 bases, V lost 0 bases, and 9 bases had no gene match. CDR1 and CDR2 (germline): LGHNA, YSLEER. The CDR3 runs to 16 residues. Random-hexamer reverse transcription was applied to about 0.45 to 1 ug RNA. A multiplex approach, immunoSEQ multiplex PCR, amplified TCR beta CDR3 across 54 Vbeta and 13 Jbeta. From the immunoSEQ multiplex PCR reads, TCRdb called clonotypes with MiXCR, one entry per CDR3 protein. The sample contains about 130,000 distinct CDR3 sequences, more than 75% of which appear only once. TCR beta sequencing was performed on blood CD8+ and CD4+ T cells. Each multiple sclerosis control was a treatment-naive patient with relapsing-remitting disease that was either stable or active. Purification of the CD8+ and CD4+ T cells relied on negative isolation, and TEMRA cells underwent FACS enrichment.

Sequenced: CD8+ T cells from PBMCs. The TCR sequence derives from a human donor with multiple sclerosis. The chain has TRBV4-3 and TRBJ2-7, with 7 bases that match TRBD2. CDR3 residues: CASSQDLGSGTYEQYF. CDR3 bases: TGCGCCAGCAGCCAAGATTTGGGGAGCGGGACGTACGAGCAGTACTTC.